These 2 T cell receptor beta chains were all obtained from the same sample, sequenced in a study of T cell clones after liver transplantation. Assay used: immunoSEQ multiplex PCR; TCRdb lists only in-frame clones, some missing. The sample consists of tens of thousands of clones, over 65% of them appearing once. Sequences were derived from CD4+ T cells from blood, sampled at the 22-month timepoint. The receptors come from a human patient who received a liver transplant. Some T cells may be the graft donor's.

The chain links TRBV5-6 to TRBJ2-7, with D possibly TRBD1 on 6 matching bases. The CDR3 totals 15 residues. V shed 3 bases and J shed 4 bases, with 17 bases lying between them. Germline V gene data show CDR1 as SGHDT and CDR2 as YYEEEE. The CDR3 bases are TGTGCCAGCAGCTGGGTCGGGACACCCAATTACGAGCAGTACTTC. Translation gives CASSWVGTPNYEQYF.

The V call is TRBV6-1, the J call TRBJ1-1; 9 bases map to TRBD1. Looked up from germline, CDR1 is MNHNS and CDR2 is SASEGT. The CDR3 consists of 13 residues. V shed 6 bases, J shed 3 bases, and the junction held 2 bases outside the gene matches. The CDR3 sequence is CASSRTGDTEAFF. In nucleotides, the CDR3 is TGTGCCAGCAGCAGGACAGGGGACACTGAAGCTTTCTTT.